Presented here are 29 T cell receptor beta chains from one specimen sequenced in a study of preoperative IRX-2 immunotherapy in early breast cancer. Stated treatment: preoperative locoregional IRX-2 cytokine immunotherapy. Clones were read by immunoSEQ multiplex PCR, and TCRdb kept only the in-frame ones, dropping some. This sample carries about 62,000 clones, approximately 95% of them seen once, and the ten largest clones take around 1.7%. The sample was gathered from a patient treated with IRX-2 immunotherapy. The receptors here all came from a human donor with breast cancer.

V gene TRBV11-2 combines with J gene TRBJ2-2; no firm D call. The CDR3 sequence is 13 residues long. Germline assignment: CDR1 SGHAT and CDR2 FQNNGV. V lost 3 bases to trimming and J lost 3 bases, with 5 bases between them. Here the CDR3 DNA reads TGTGCCAGCAGCTTTGCCTACACCGGGGAGCTGTTTTTT. It is translated as CASSFAYTGELFF.

V usage is TRBV5-1 and J usage is TRBJ2-3; D gene uncertain. Germline V gene data show CDR1 as SGHRS and CDR2 as YFSETQ. The CDR3 totals 16 residues. The V gene lost 0 bases and the J gene lost 1 base, with 12 bases spanning the gap. The DNA for the CDR3 is TGCGCCAGCAGCTTGGAGGACCCCGAAGGCACAGATACGCAGTATTTT. Amino acids: CASSLEDPEGTDTQYF.

V is TRBV9 and J is TRBJ2-1, with D hard to call. The CDR3 is made up of 14 amino acids. Trimming left V 1 base short and J 4 bases short, with 9 bases between. Per the germline V gene, CDR1 is SGDLS and CDR2 is YYNGEE. CDR3 amino acids: CASSVTLQYNEQFF. As DNA, the CDR3 is TGTGCCAGCAGCGTAACCCTCCAGTACAATGAGCAGTTCTTC.

This chain joins TRBV5-1 and TRBJ2-5, with TRBD2 as a possible D gene (7 bases). Germline assignment: CDR1 SGHRS and CDR2 YFSETQ. The CDR3 has 15 residues. V was cut by 1 base and J by 7 bases, with 17 bases left in between. The CDR3 here is CASSLRGGEAGTQYF. The CDR3 DNA reads TGCGCCAGCAGCTTGAGGGGGGGTGAAGCCGGGACCCAGTACTTC.

The chain carries TRBV7-2 and TRBJ1-1, with D perhaps matching TRBD1 (5 bases). With 5 bases removed from V and 5 bases from J, the gap between germline ends came to 12 bases. CDR1 SGHTA and CDR2 FQGNSA come from the germline V gene. The CDR3 is 13 amino acids. The CDR3 sequence is CASSQYQGTEAFF. The CDR3 DNA reads as TGTGCCAGCAGCCAATATCAGGGAACTGAAGCTTTCTTT.

This chain uses TRBV4-2 with TRBJ2-1; TRBD2 aligns across 7 bases. Germline CDR1 LGHNA, CDR2 YNFKEQ. The junction had 9 bases not matched to a gene; V was cut back by 4 bases and J by 6 bases. The CDR3 spans 15 residues. The DNA for the CDR3 is TGTGCCAGCAGCCCCTACGCGGGAGATCCCAATGAGCAGTTCTTC. Its translation: CASSPYAGDPNEQFF.

CDR3 sequence (DNA): TGTGCCAGCTCACCTGCATTAACAGATACGCAGTATTTT. Translation: CASSPALTDTQYF. V is TRBV18 and J is TRBJ2-3; D gene uncertain. The CDR3 totals 13 residues. Trimming cost V 3 bases and J 3 bases, with 7 bases left between them. Germline V lookup: CDR1 KGHSH, CDR2 LQKENI.

This chain connects TRBV4-3 to TRBJ1-5; unclear D gene. CDR1 is LGHNA, CDR2 YSLEER, per germline. This CDR3 has 15 residues. Trimming cost V 0 bases and J 5 bases, with 11 bases left between them. This CDR3 is CASSQEGSLDQPQHF. The CDR3 coding sequence is TGCGCCAGCAGCCAAGAAGGGAGCTTAGATCAGCCCCAGCATTTT.

V gene TRBV6-5 combines with J gene TRBJ2-2; a weak D match, TRBD2 (6 bases). CDR3 length: 13 amino acids. Trimming took 5 bases from V and 7 from J, leaving 11 bases between them. Germline assignment: CDR1 MNHEY and CDR2 SVGAGI. The CDR3 DNA is TGTGCCAGCAGTACGGAGGGCATCGGGGAGCTGTTTTTT. Translation: CASSTEGIGELFF.

The chain couples TRBV28 to TRBJ1-2, with D maybe TRBD1 (5 bases). The germline gives CDR1 MDHEN, CDR2 SYDVKM. The CDR3 runs to 14 residues. Between the trimmed V and J ends, which lost 4 bases and 4 bases, there was a span of 13 bases. The CDR3 loop is CASSSPGWGYGYTF. The CDR3 nucleotides are TGTGCCAGCAGTTCCCCAGGGTGGGGCTATGGCTACACCTTC.

The chain employs TRBV5-1 and TRBJ1-6; D unresolved. The length of the CDR3 is 15 residues. Trimming took 1 base from V and 2 from J, leaving 7 bases between them. Per the germline V gene, CDR1 is SGHRS and CDR2 is YFSETQ. The CDR3 protein is CASSLPDTYNSPLHF. CDR3 nucleotides: TGCGCCAGCAGCTTGCCTGACACCTATAATTCACCCCTCCACTTT.

This chain joins TRBV7-6 and TRBJ1-1, with D possibly matching TRBD1 (6 bases). V lost 6 bases, J lost 5 bases, and 16 bases lay in between. The CDR3 extends over 14 amino acids. CDR1 is SGHVS and CDR2 is FNYEAQ in the germline V gene. CDR3 in DNA: TGTGCCAGCAGTATCGGGGGCCGTAATACTGAAGCTTTCTTT. It encodes CASSIGGRNTEAFF.

The chain uses TRBV28 and TRBJ2-5, with a tentative D call TRBD2 (5 bases). Germline V gene data show CDR1 as MDHEN and CDR2 as SYDVKM. The CDR3 contains 14 residues. Trimming stripped 5 bases from V and 1 base from J, with 11 bases between. CDR3 sequence reads: CASSRGPSQETQYF. CDR3 nucleotides: TGTGCCAGCAGTCGCGGGCCTTCCCAAGAGACCCAGTACTTC.

V gene TRBV15 combines with J gene TRBJ1-2; no firm D call. Trimming took 5 bases from V and 0 from J, leaving 7 bases between them. From germline, CDR1 is LNHNV and CDR2 YYDKDF (reference sequence). The CDR3 has 13 amino acids. DNA for the CDR3: TGTGCCACCAGCCGAGTCGCTAACTATGGCTACACCTTC. This gives the protein CATSRVANYGYTF.

The rearrangement joins TRBV7-9 to TRBJ1-5; 8 bases agree with TRBD1. With 3 bases clipped from V and 4 bases from J, the junction kept 2 bases outside the gene matches. From germline, CDR1 is SEHNR and CDR2 FQNEAQ (reference sequence). This CDR3 has 14 residues. This chain's CDR3 is CASSFGQGNQPQHF. The CDR3, as DNA: TGTGCCAGCAGCTTTGGACAGGGAAATCAGCCCCAGCATTTT.

The rearrangement links TRBV4-2 to TRBJ1-6; 7 bases agree with TRBD1. Germline values: CDR1 LGHNA, CDR2 YNFKEQ. V lost 1 base and J lost 5; bases outside the gene matches: 2. The CDR3 contains 15 residues. The CDR3 loop reads CASSQGTGDNSPLHF. The CDR3 DNA reads as TGTGCCAGCAGCCAAGGAACAGGGGATAATTCACCCCTCCACTTT.

This chain connects TRBV6-1 to TRBJ2-4; D perhaps matches TRBD1 (6 bases). The ends were cut back, 6 bases at V and 5 bases at J, with 8 bases in the middle. CDR1 is MNHNS, CDR2 SASEGT, per germline. The CDR3 extends over 12 amino acids. CDR3 loop: CASRNRENIQYF. For the CDR3, the DNA is TGTGCCAGCAGGAACAGGGAAAACATTCAGTACTTC.

The J gene is TRBJ2-1, the V gene TRBV28; 7 bases are a match to TRBD2. J was trimmed by 6 bases and V by 8 bases; bases with no gene match: 7. Germline CDR1 is MDHEN and CDR2 is SYDVKM. This CDR3 comprises 13 residues. CDR3 amino acids: CASGLTSPNEQFF. Written as DNA, the CDR3 is TGTGCCAGCGGCCTGACTAGCCCCAATGAGCAGTTCTTC. The variable domain in full, completed from reference TRBV28 and TRBJ2-1, reads DVKVTQSSRYLVKRTGEKVFLECVQDMDHENMFWYRQDPGLGLRLIYFSYDVKMKEKGDIPEGYSVSREKKERFSLILESASTNQTSMYLCASGLTSPNEQFFGPGTRLTVL.

The chain uses TRBV27 and TRBJ2-5; 11 nucleotides match TRBD2. J gave up 5 bases and V 9 bases, and 17 bases lay outside the gene matches. In germline, CDR1 is MNHEY, CDR2 SMNVEV (reference sequence). The CDR3 is 17 residues long. CDR3 sequence reads: CASRLFALAGVGETQYF. As DNA, the CDR3 is TGTGCCAGTCGCCTCTTCGCACTAGCGGGAGTGGGTGAGACCCAGTACTTC.

This rearrangement joins TRBV6-5 to TRBJ2-1, with D maybe TRBD2 (6 bases). The CDR3 extends over 13 amino acids. Germline V gene data show CDR1 as MNHEY and CDR2 as SVGAGI. V lost 6 bases and J lost 7, with 13 bases in between. The DNA for the CDR3 is TGTGCCAGCAGGGGACTGACAGTTAATGAGCAGTTCTTC. Its translation is CASRGLTVNEQFF.

In this sample, this clone turned up a few times. The rearrangement links TRBV28 to TRBJ1-1; D is uncertain. Germline V gene data show CDR1 as MDHEN and CDR2 as SYDVKM. V lost 3 bases to trimming and J lost 0 bases, with 5 bases between them. The CDR3 runs 13 residues. As DNA, the CDR3 is TGTGCCAGCAGTTTGGTCTTGAACACTGAAGCTTTCTTT. This gives the protein CASSLVLNTEAFF.

The chain combines TRBV11-1 with TRBJ1-1; possibly TRBD1 for D (5 bases). Per germline, CDR1 SGHAT and CDR2 FQDESV (reference sequence). This CDR3 has 15 amino acids. Trimming took off 0 bases at V and 4 bases at J, with 12 bases between the two ends. CDR3 DNA: TGTGCCAGCAGCTTAGCCAGGGCGGGGAGCACTGAAGCTTTCTTT. Amino acid sequence: CASSLARAGSTEAFF. The full variable domain, in which reference TRBV11-1 and TRBJ1-1 provide the parts outside the CDR3, is EAEVAQSPRYKITEKSQAVAFWCDPISGHATLYWYRQILGQGPELLVQFQDESVVDDSQLPKDRFSAERLKGVDSTLKIQPAELGDSAMYLCASSLARAGSTEAFFGQGTRLTVV.

Note on this clone: Germline is not matched at one junction end, which may reflect a read error. The chain uses TRBV5-1 and TRBJ2-3, with TRBD1 matching over 9 bases. Germline V lookup: CDR1 SGHRS, CDR2 YFSETQ. There are 17 residues in the CDR3. CDR3 nucleotide sequence: TGCGCCAGCAGCTATACAAACAGGGGGCCGAACACAGATGCGCAGTATTTT. Its protein is CASSYTNRGPNTDAQYF.

The chain joins TRBV18 to TRBJ2-7, with D tentatively TRBD1 or TRBD2 (5 bases each). With 5 bases removed from V and 5 bases from J, the gap between germline ends came to 25 bases. Germline values: CDR1 KGHSH, CDR2 LQKENI. The CDR3 covers 17 residues. CDR3 in DNA: TGTGCCAGCTCAAAGAACGCAGGCGTCCCAGGGAGCGACGAGCAGTACTTC. It codes for CASSKNAGVPGSDEQYF.

This sequence joins TRBV7-7 and TRBJ2-5; possible D gene TRBD2, 6 bases. Trimming pared 5 bases from V and 5 bases from J, leaving 18 bases between. Germline CDR1 and CDR2: SSHAT and FNYEAQ (reference sequence). The CDR3 has 15 amino acids. CDR3 in DNA: TGTGCCAGCAGCCGACTCGGGGGTGTAGGGGAGACCCAGTACTTC. The encoded protein is CASSRLGGVGETQYF.

The chain recombines TRBV25-1 with TRBJ2-3; D gene uncertain. The length of the CDR3 is 14 residues. Trimming pared 4 bases from V and 1 base from J, leaving 9 bases between. From germline, CDR1 is MGHDK and CDR2 SYGVNS. The CDR3: CASSGRIGTDTQYF. DNA of the CDR3: TGTGCCAGCAGTGGTAGGATTGGCACAGATACGCAGTATTTT. Combining the CDR3 with reference TRBV25-1 and TRBJ2-3 gives the whole variable domain EADIYQTPRYLVIGTGKKITLECSQTMGHDKMYWYQQDPGMELHLIHYSYGVNSTEKGDLSSESTVSRIRTEHFPLTLESARPSHTSQYLCASSGRIGTDTQYFGPGTRLTVL.

J is TRBJ2-1 and V is TRBV4-3; D not certain. Germline loops: CDR1 LGHNA, CDR2 YSLEER. This CDR3 spans 15 amino acids. Trimming removed 4 bases from V and 0 bases from J, with 10 bases in between. The CDR3 DNA reads TGCGCCAGCAGCCGGGAAAAGGTCTCCTACAATGAGCAGTTCTTC. It encodes CASSREKVSYNEQFF.

This chain connects TRBV18 to TRBJ1-2; 8 nucleotides line up with TRBD1. Germline CDR1 is KGHSH and CDR2 is LQKENI. The CDR3 has 15 amino acids. J gave up 8 bases and V 3 bases, and 11 bases lay outside the gene matches. The CDR3, as DNA: TGTGCCAGCTCACCCGGGACAGGCGGCAGCGGGGGCTACACCTTC. It codes for CASSPGTGGSGGYTF.

The chain joins TRBV4-2 to TRBJ2-5; the match to TRBD2 covers 15 bases. The CDR3 runs 19 residues. Germline V gene data show CDR1 as LGHNA and CDR2 as YNFKEQ. J gave up 5 bases and V 0 bases, and 10 bases lay outside the gene matches. The CDR3 here is CASSQDGLAGGPSVETQYF. The CDR3 DNA sequence: TGTGCCAGCAGCCAAGACGGACTAGCGGGGGGGCCGAGTGTGGAGACCCAGTACTTC.